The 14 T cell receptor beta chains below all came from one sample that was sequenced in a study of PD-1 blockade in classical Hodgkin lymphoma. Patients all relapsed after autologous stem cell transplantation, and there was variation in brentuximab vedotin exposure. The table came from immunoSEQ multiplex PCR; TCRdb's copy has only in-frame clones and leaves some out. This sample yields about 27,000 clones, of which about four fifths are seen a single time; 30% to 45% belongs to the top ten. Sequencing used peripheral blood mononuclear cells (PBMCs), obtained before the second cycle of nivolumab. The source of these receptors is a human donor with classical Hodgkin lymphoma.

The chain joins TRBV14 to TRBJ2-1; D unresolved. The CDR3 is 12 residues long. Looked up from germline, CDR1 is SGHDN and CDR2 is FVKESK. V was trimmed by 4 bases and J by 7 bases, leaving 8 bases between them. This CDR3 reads CASSPFGNEQFF. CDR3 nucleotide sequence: TGTGCCAGCAGCCCCTTTGGGAATGAGCAGTTCTTC.

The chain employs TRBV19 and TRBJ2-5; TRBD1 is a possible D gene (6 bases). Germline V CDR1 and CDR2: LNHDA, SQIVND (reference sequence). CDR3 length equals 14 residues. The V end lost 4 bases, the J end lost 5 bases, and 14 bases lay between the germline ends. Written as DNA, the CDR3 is TGTGCCAGTAGTACCAACAGGGTCAGGGAGACCCAGTACTTC. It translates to CASSTNRVRETQYF.

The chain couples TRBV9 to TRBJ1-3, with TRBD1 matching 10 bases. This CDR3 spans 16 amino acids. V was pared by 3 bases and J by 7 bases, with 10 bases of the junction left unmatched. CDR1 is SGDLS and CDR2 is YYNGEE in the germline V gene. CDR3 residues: CASSGTGGAARNTIYF. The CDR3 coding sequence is TGTGCCAGCAGCGGGACAGGGGGGGCCGCGCGGAACACCATATATTTT.

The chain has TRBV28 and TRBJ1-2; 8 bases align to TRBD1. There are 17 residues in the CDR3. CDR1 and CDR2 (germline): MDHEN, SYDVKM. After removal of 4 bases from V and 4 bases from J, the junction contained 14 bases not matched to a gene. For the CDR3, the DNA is TGTGCCAGCAGTTCACCCGGACAGGGCGCCGTTGGCTATGGCTACACCTTC. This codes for CASSSPGQGAVGYGYTF.

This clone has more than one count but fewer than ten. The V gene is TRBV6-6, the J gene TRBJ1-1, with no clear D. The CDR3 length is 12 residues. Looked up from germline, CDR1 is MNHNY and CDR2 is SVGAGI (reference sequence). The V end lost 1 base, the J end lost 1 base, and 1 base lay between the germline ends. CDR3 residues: CASSYWNTEAFF. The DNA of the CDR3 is TGTGCCAGCAGTTACTGGAACACTGAAGCTTTCTTT.

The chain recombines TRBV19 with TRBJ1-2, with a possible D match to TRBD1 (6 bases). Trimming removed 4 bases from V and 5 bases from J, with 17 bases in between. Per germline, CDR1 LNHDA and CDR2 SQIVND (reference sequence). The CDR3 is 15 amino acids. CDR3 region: CASSSPVQGIYGYTF. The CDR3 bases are TGTGCCAGTAGTAGCCCGGTACAGGGTATTTATGGCTACACCTTC.

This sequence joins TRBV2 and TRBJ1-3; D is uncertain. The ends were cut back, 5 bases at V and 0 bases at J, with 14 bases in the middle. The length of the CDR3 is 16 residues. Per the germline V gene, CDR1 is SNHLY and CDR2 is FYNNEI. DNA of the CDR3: TGTGCCAGCAGTCTTGGATCAGCTGACTCTGGAAACACCATATATTTT. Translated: CASSLGSADSGNTIYF.

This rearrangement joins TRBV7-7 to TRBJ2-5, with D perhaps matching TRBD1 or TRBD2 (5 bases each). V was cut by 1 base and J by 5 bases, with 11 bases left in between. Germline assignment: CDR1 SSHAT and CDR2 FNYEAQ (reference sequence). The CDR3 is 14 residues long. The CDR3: CASSLGGIGETQYF. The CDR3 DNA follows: TGTGCCAGCAGCTTAGGGGGGATTGGCGAGACCCAGTACTTC.

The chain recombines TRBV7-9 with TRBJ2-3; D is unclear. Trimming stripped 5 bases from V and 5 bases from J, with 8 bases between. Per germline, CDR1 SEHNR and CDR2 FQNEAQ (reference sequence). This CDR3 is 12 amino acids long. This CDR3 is CASSPGVDTQYF. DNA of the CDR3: TGTGCCAGCAGCCCCGGAGTAGATACGCAGTATTTT.

CDR3 in amino acids: CASSEHRDRYNQPQHF. The CDR3 coding sequence is TGTGCCAGCAGCGAACACCGGGACAGGTACAATCAGCCCCAGCATTTT. V is TRBV7-9 and J is TRBJ1-5; 8 bases are a match to TRBD1. There are 16 residues in the CDR3. Germline V gene data show CDR1 as SEHNR and CDR2 as FQNEAQ (reference sequence). J was trimmed by 3 bases and V by 5 bases; bases with no gene match: 9.

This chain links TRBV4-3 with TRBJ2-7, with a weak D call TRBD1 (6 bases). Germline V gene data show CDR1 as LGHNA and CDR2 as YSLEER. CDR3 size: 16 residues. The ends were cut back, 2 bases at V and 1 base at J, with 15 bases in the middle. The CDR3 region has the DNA TGCGCCAGCAGCCAACAGGGGACACAACCTTCCTACGAGCAGTACTTC. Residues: CASSQQGTQPSYEQYF.

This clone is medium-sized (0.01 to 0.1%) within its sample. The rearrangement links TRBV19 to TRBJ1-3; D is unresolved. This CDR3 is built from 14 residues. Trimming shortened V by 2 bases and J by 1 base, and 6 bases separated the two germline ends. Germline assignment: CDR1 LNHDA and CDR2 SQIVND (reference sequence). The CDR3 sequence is CASSISSSGNTIYF. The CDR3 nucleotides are TGTGCCAGTAGTATATCCAGTTCTGGAAACACCATATATTTT.

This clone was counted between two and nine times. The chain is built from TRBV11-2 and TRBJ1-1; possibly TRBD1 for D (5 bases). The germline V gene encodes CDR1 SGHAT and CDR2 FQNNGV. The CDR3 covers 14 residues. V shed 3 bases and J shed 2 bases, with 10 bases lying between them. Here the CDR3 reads CASSFRVTNTEAFF. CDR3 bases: TGTGCCAGCAGCTTCAGGGTAACTAACACTGAAGCTTTCTTT.

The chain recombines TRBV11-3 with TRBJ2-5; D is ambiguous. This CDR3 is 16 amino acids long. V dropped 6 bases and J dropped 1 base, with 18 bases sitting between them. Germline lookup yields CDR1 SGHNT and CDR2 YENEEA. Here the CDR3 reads CASSSPSPAIQETQYF. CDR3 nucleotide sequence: TGTGCCAGCAGTTCTCCGAGCCCCGCCATCCAAGAGACCCAGTACTTC.